This T cell receptor beta chain emerged from a study of blood T cells in healthy people across ages. The germline gives CDR1 MNHNS, CDR2 SASEGT. The V end lost 2 bases, the J end lost 6 bases, and 20 bases lay between the germline ends. The CDR3 runs 16 residues. PCR was performed a second time for about 6 to 12 cycles using a sample-barcoded 5' primer and a J-beta primer mix. From the 5' RACE reads, TCRdb called clonotypes with MiXCR, one entry per CDR3 protein. Among hundreds of thousands of distinct CDR3 sequences listed, approximately 52% were seen once. Every donor provided roughly 10 milliliters of peripheral blood. Researchers report isolating at least 6 million PBMCs per sample. Study conclusions and caveats: It was the long-lived donors that had more naive CD4+ cells and higher diversity than aged donors. TCR beta diversity per million T cells fell roughly linearly with age.

About this clonotype itself: Its target is unknown.

The material sequenced was blood. The gene calls are TRBV6-1 and TRBJ2-7; tentative D call: TRBD1 (6 bases). The source of this sequence is a woman at least 80 years old in good health. CDR3 protein: CASSETTGYGSGEQYF. The CDR3 DNA reads as TGTGCCAGCAGTGAAACCACAGGGTACGGGTCCGGCGAGCAGTACTTC.